This T cell receptor beta chain appears in the sequencing data of a study of CD8 T cells in Susac syndrome. Germline trimming cut 7 bases from V and 7 bases from J; bases unmatched to any gene: 9. From germline, CDR1 is SQVTM and CDR2 ANQGSEA. This CDR3 is built from 12 residues. With random hexamers, 0.5 to 1 ug RNA was reverse transcribed. In TCRdb, the immunoSEQ multiplex PCR reads were re-called with MiXCR into one record per CDR3 protein. Here the sample spans about 250,000 distinct CDR3 sequences, 80% to 95% being singletons. The chain is built from TRBV29-1 and TRBJ2-5; TRBD1 matches at 7 bases. The sequenced material came from CD4+ T cells from PBMCs. The TCR comes from a human donor with multiple sclerosis. This chain's CDR3 is CSARQGMATQYF. The CDR3 region has the DNA TGCAGCGCCCGACAGGGCATGGCGACCCAGTACTTC.